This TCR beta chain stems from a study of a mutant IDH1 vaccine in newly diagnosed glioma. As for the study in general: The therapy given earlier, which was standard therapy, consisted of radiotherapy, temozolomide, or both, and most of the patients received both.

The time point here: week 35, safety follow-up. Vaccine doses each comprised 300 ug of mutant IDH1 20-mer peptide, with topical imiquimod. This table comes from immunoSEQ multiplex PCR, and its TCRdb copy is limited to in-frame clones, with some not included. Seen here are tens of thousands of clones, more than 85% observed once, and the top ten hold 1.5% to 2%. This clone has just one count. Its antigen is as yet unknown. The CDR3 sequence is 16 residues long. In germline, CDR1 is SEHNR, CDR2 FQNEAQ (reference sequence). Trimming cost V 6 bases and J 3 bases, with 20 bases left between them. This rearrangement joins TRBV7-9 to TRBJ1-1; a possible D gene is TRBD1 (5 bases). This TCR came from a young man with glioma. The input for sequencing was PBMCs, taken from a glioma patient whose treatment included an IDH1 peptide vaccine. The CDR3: CASSQQKPGPYTEAFF. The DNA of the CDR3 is TGTGCCAGCAGTCAACAGAAGCCGGGGCCTTACACTGAAGCTTTCTTT. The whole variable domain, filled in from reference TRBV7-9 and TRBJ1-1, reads DTGVSQNPRHKITKRGQNVTFRCDPISEHNRLYWYRQTLGQGPEFLTYFQNEAQLEKSRLLSDRFSAERPKGSFSTLEIQRTEQGDSAMYLCASSQQKPGPYTEAFFGQGTRLTVV.